Listed below are T cell receptor beta chains from one sample, sequenced in a study of blood T cell repertoires in COVID-19. Only in-frame clones appear in the TCRdb table, and some are missing; sequencing was by immunoSEQ multiplex PCR. The data contain around 100,000 clones, approximately 88% of them singletons. Source material: peripheral blood. These receptors were taken from a man aged 80 or over with acute or convalescent COVID-19. Each CDR3 is given with its conserved first and last residue. D genes are given only for firm matches. The listing skips clone size in some rows; elsewhere it reads once, few, many or a size class.

CDR3	DNA	size	D	V	J
CASSQGGREPFYEQYF	TGTGCCAGCAGCCAAGGAGGGAGGGAGCCCTTTTACGAGCAGTACTTC	NA	TRBD2	TRBV3-1/TRBV3-2	TRBJ2-7
CATNHGGQNNEKLFF	TGTGCCACCAATCACGGGGGACAGAATAATGAAAAACTGTTTTTT	NA	TRBD1	TRBV15	TRBJ1-4
CASSSTQARRELFF	TGTGCCAGCAGTTCTACTCAGGCCCGGAGGGAGCTGTTTTTT	NA	NA	TRBV27	TRBJ2-2
CASSLGSTGNTIYF	TGCGCCAGCAGCCTGGGAAGCACTGGAAACACCATATATTTT	NA	NA	TRBV5-1	TRBJ1-3
CASSGGGLQETQYF	TGTGCCAGCAGCGGCGGGGGCCTCCAAGAGACCCAGTACTTC	NA	NA	TRBV11-2	TRBJ2-5
CASRVREGFWTEAFF	TGTGCAAGTCGCGTCCGGGAGGGTTTCTGGACTGAAGCTTTCTTT	medium-sized	NA	TRBV12-2	TRBJ1-1
CASSQQGSPLHF	TGTGCCAGCAGCCAGCAGGGTTCACCCCTCCACTTT	NA	NA	TRBV3-1/TRBV3-2	TRBJ1-6
CATSRAGTGDQPQHF	TGTGCCACCAGCAGAGCTGGGACAGGGGATCAGCCCCAGCATTTT	NA	TRBD1	TRBV15	TRBJ1-5
CASSPRQGSNEQYF	TGTGCCAGCAGCCCCCGACAGGGGTCCAACGAGCAGTACTTC	once	TRBD1	TRBV7-3	TRBJ2-7
CASSLEEAGNTEAFF	TGTGCCAGCAGCTTAGAAGAGGCCGGGAACACTGAAGCTTTCTTT	NA	NA	TRBV7-8	TRBJ1-1
CASSPEGGGGQPQHF	TGTGCCAGCAGCCCAGAGGGGGGGGGCGGTCAGCCCCAGCATTTT	NA	NA	TRBV9	TRBJ1-5
CSAVAGGQYF	TGCAGTGCTGTAGCGGGGGGCCAGTACTTC	NA	TRBD2	TRBV20-1	TRBJ2-7
CASSQDPIRRESYNEQFF	TGTGCCAGCAGCCAAGATCCTATAAGGAGGGAATCCTACAATGAGCAGTTCTTC	NA	NA	TRBV4-2	TRBJ2-1
CASSRAPGTPDF	TGTGCCAGCAGCCGTGCCCCCGGGACTCCCGACTTT	NA	NA	TRBV11-2	TRBJ1-3
CASSLKRGLSYEQYF	TGTGCCAGCAGCCTCAAGCGGGGCCTTTCCTACGAGCAGTACTTC	few	TRBD2	TRBV3-1/TRBV3-2	TRBJ2-7
CASSPPPWLDNEQYF	TGTGCCAGCAGCCCTCCTCCCTGGCTTGACAACGAGCAGTACTTC	NA	NA	TRBV5-4	TRBJ2-7
CASSPGRGNYGYTF	TGTGCCAGTAGTCCTGGACGGGGAAACTATGGCTACACCTTC	once	NA	TRBV19	TRBJ1-2
CASSNERTGELFF	TGTGCCAGCAGCAACGAACGGACCGGGGAGCTGTTTTTT	few	NA	TRBV7-3	TRBJ2-2
CASSRPRVRGSYEQYF	TGTGCCAGCAGTAGACCACGAGTCAGGGGCTCCTACGAGCAGTACTTC	NA	NA	TRBV28	TRBJ2-7
CSAGTGGAFF	TGCAGTGCTGGGACAGGGGGAGCTTTCTTT	NA	TRBD1	TRBV20-1	TRBJ1-1
CASSLDSGYNEQFF	TGTGCCAGCAGCTTAGATTCCGGCTACAATGAGCAGTTCTTC	NA	NA	TRBV11-2	TRBJ2-1
CASSLIADSYEQYF	TGTGCCAGCAGCTTAATAGCGGACTCCTACGAGCAGTACTTC	NA	NA	TRBV7-6	TRBJ2-7
CASSQPSQGAWTGELFF	TGTGCCAGCAGCCAACCCTCGCAGGGGGCGTGGACCGGGGAGCTGTTTTTT	NA	TRBD1	TRBV3-1/TRBV3-2	TRBJ2-2
CASSGQGWTGELFF	TGTGCCAGCAGTGGACAGGGGTGGACCGGGGAGCTGTTTTTT	NA	TRBD1	TRBV2	TRBJ2-2
CASSPGGGIYGYTF	TGTGCCAGCAGCCCCGGGGGGGGAATCTATGGCTACACCTTC	NA	NA	TRBV7-2	TRBJ1-2
CASMNGSPQDTEAFF	TGTGCCAGTATGAACGGATCGCCCCAGGACACTGAAGCTTTCTTT	NA	NA	TRBV19	TRBJ1-1
CASSRGGPNTEAFF	TGCGCCAGCAGCCGGGGGGGCCCGAACACTGAAGCTTTCTTT	NA	NA	TRBV5-1	TRBJ1-1
CASSEGTVANYGYTF	TGTGCCAGCAGTGAAGGGACAGTTGCTAACTATGGCTACACCTTC	NA	NA	TRBV2	TRBJ1-2
CASSLASLTAVLF	TGTGCCAGCAGCTTAGCCTCTTTGACAGCCGTCCTCTTC	NA	NA	TRBV7-9	TRBJ1-2
CASSYSDRDNTEAFF	TGTGCCAGCAGTTATTCTGACAGGGATAACACTGAAGCTTTCTTT	NA	TRBD1	TRBV6-5	TRBJ1-1
CASSQAVGEQFF	TGTGCCAGCAGCCAAGCGGTCGGTGAGCAGTTCTTC	NA	NA	TRBV3-1/TRBV3-2	TRBJ2-1
CASSSGLAGETQYF	TGTGCCAGCAGCTCGGGACTAGCGGGGGAGACCCAGTACTTC	NA	TRBD2	TRBV7-3	TRBJ2-5
CASSYRVGEQYF	TGTGCCAGCAGCTACAGGGTGGGGGAGCAGTACTTC	few	NA	TRBV12-3/TRBV12-4	TRBJ2-7
CASSQGGAIDQPQHF	TGTGCCAGCAGCCAAGGGGGGGCGATCGATCAGCCCCAGCATTTT	NA	NA	TRBV7-6	TRBJ1-5
CASSQEKGTGAYEQYF	TGCGCCAGCAGCCAAGAAAAAGGGACAGGGGCCTACGAGCAGTACTTC	NA	TRBD1	TRBV4-3	TRBJ2-7
CASSLALAGRADTQYF	TGTGCCAGCAGCTTGGCCCTAGCGGGTCGGGCAGATACGCAGTATTTT	NA	TRBD2	TRBV5-6	TRBJ2-3
CSASGQFAGDLQETQYF	TGCAGTGCTAGTGGTCAATTCGCGGGAGACCTACAAGAGACCCAGTACTTC	NA	TRBD2	TRBV20-1	TRBJ2-5
CASSLDLGPQYF	TGTGCCAGCAGCTTGGACCTGGGGCCCCAGTACTTC	once	NA	TRBV7-3	TRBJ2-5
CASSMGGTGRNTEAFF	TGTGCCAGTAGTATGGGAGGGACAGGGCGAAACACTGAAGCTTTCTTT	NA	TRBD1	TRBV19	TRBJ1-1
CASSQTGDTQYF	TGTGCCAGCAGTCAAACGGGAGATACGCAGTATTTT	NA	NA	TRBV12-3/TRBV12-4	TRBJ2-3
CATSSPYWTGVTDEAFF	TGTGCCACCAGCAGCCCCTACTGGACAGGGGTTACCGATGAAGCTTTCTTT	NA	TRBD1	TRBV15	TRBJ1-1
CATSDPTPQGRVSYGYTF	TGTGCCACCAGTGACCCGACCCCACAGGGTAGGGTCTCCTATGGCTACACCTTC	NA	NA	TRBV24-1	TRBJ1-2
CASSPSPGELFF	TGTGCCAGCAGCCCGTCTCCCGGGGAGCTGTTTTTT	few	NA	TRBV12-3/TRBV12-4	TRBJ2-2
CASGLSGGRGTGELFF	TGTGCTAGTGGTCTCTCGGGCGGGAGAGGGACCGGGGAGCTGTTTTTT	NA	TRBD2	TRBV12-5	TRBJ2-2
CATRGRSLYEQYF	TGTGCCACCAGAGGCCGGAGCCTCTACGAGCAGTACTTC	few	NA	TRBV7-8	TRBJ2-7